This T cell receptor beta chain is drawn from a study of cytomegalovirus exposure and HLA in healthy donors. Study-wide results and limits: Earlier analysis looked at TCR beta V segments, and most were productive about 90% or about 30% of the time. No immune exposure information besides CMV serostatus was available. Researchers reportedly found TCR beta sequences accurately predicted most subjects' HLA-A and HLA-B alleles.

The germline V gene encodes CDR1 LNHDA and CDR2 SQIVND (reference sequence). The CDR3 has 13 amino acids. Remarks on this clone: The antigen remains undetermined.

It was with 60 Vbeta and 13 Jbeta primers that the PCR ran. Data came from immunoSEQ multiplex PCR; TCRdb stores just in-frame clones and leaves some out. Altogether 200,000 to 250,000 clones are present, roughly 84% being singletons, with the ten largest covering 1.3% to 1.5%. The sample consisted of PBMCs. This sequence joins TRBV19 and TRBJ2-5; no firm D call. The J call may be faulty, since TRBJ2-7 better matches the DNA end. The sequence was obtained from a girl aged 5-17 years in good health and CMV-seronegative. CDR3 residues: CASSVSETYEQYF. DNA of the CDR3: TGTGCCAGTAGTGTAAGCGAAACCTACGAGCAGTACTTC.